This T cell receptor beta chain was captured by sequencing in a study of shared clonotypes between healthy human individuals. The study, taken as a whole, reports: Lower generation probabilities were found for non-shared clonotypes than for those shared by all four donors. Among the subsets, naive ones generally showed larger estimated richness than memory ones. Sorted-subset sequencing, rarefaction showed, was incomplete despite large depth.

Naive CD8 populations comprised CD45RO-negative cells positively selected for CCR7, excluding terminally differentiated effector memory CD45RA+ cells. Donors comprised only Caucasian adults living in Nashville, Tennessee. This CDR3 comprises 15 residues. Trimming stripped 4 bases from V and 3 bases from J, with 15 bases between. In germline, CDR1 is SGDLS, CDR2 YYNGEE. Worth noting for this clone: Its antigen is currently unknown.

Assay used: immunoSEQ multiplex PCR; TCRdb lists only in-frame clones, some missing. The table lists roughly 2.1 million clones, 93% of them singletons. The TCR originated in a man younger than 30 in good health. Some clones in this sample may be carry-over from other donors' samples. J is TRBJ2-3 and V is TRBV9; no reliable D call. The sequencing input was naive CD8+ T cells from PBMCs. The CDR3 here is CASSPYETWTDTQYF. The CDR3 coding sequence is TGTGCCAGCAGCCCGTACGAGACCTGGACAGATACGCAGTATTTT.